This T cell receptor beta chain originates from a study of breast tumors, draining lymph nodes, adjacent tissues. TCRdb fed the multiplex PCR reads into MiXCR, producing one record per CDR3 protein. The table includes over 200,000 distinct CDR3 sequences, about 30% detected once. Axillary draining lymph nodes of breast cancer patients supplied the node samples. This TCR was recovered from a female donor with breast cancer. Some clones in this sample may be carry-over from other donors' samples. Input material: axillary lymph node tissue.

The CDR3 bases are TGTGCCATCAGTGTCGGGAGATCCGGGACTAGCGTGAAGACCCAGTACTTC. Its protein product is CAISVGRSGTSVKTQYF. The V gene is TRBV10-3, the J gene TRBJ2-5, with 10 bases lining up with TRBD2. The germline gives CDR1 ENHRY, CDR2 SYGVKD. V gave up 4 bases and J gave up 6 bases; unmatched junction bases: 14. The CDR3 extends over 17 amino acids.